One and the same sample provided the 30 T cell receptor beta chains below, sequenced in a study of beta chain features in type 1 diabetes. All of the isolated RNA was reverse transcribed, so expressed TCRB transcripts were sequenced. The method was immunoSEQ multiplex PCR; TCRdb's version includes in-frame clones alone and lacks a portion of them. This sample carries 350,000 to 450,000 clones, over 12% of them seen once, and the ten largest clones take 0.019%. The sequencing input was naive CD4+ T cells from blood. These receptors all come from a woman aged 18-29 years in good health.

This chain joins TRBV7-9 and TRBJ1-1; 8 positions match TRBD1. V shed 7 bases and J 5 bases; nucleotides not matched to a gene: 9. CDR3 size: 14 residues. Germline loops: CDR1 SEHNR, CDR2 FQNEAQ (reference sequence). In DNA form, the CDR3 reads TGTGCCAGCACCCCACAGGGGGGCCTAACTGAAGCTTTCTTT. This gives the protein CASTPQGGLTEAFF.

V and J are TRBV30 and TRBJ1-4; D perhaps matches TRBD1 (5 bases). The CDR3 is 15 amino acids. Germline V gene lookup returns CDR1 GTSNPN and CDR2 SVGIG (reference sequence). V shed 0 bases and J shed 0 bases, with 8 bases lying between them. CDR3 coding DNA: TGTGCCTGGAGTGTCGGGGGGGCAACTAATGAAAAACTGTTTTTT. Translating it yields CAWSVGGATNEKLFF.

This clone occurred once. The chain employs TRBV5-4 and TRBJ2-7; 8 nucleotides agree with TRBD1. This CDR3 is 16 amino acids long. Germline V gives CDR1 SGHNT, CDR2 YYREEE (reference sequence). Losses at the gene ends were 1 base for V and 6 bases for J; bases not matched to a gene: 12. The CDR3 DNA reads TGTGCCAGCAGCTTGATACAGGGGGATCTCGTTCGCGAGCAGTACTTC. It translates to CASSLIQGDLVREQYF.

This clone was seen a few times. The chain links TRBV6-6 to TRBJ2-7; TRBD1 agrees at 8 bases. CDR3 size: 14 residues. Germline values: CDR1 MNHNY, CDR2 SVGAGI (reference sequence). Trimming cost V 5 bases and J 10 bases; bases outside gene matches: 13. Here the CDR3 reads CASSSLRTGPDQYF. As DNA, the CDR3 is TGTGCCAGCAGTAGCCTAAGGACAGGGCCTGATCAGTACTTC.

This chain uses TRBV15 with TRBJ2-2, with D tentatively TRBD1 (6 bases). The CDR3 contains 14 residues. Germline values: CDR1 LNHNV, CDR2 YYDKDF (reference sequence). V gave up 5 bases and J gave up 6 bases, with 13 bases separating them. CDR3 sequence: CATSPQGSSGELFF. DNA for the CDR3: TGTGCCACCAGCCCCCAGGGGTCATCCGGGGAGCTGTTTTTT.

This clone was detected only a few times. This chain uses TRBV10-3 with TRBJ2-1; TRBD2 aligns across 16 bases. In germline, CDR1 is ENHRY, CDR2 SYGVKD. The CDR3 sequence is 15 residues long. Trimming at V came to 10 bases and at J to 10 bases, leaving 10 bases not matched to a gene. CDR3 loop: CASAGLAGGPMEQFF. DNA of the CDR3: TGTGCCAGTGCGGGACTAGCGGGAGGGCCGATGGAGCAGTTCTTC.

The CDR3 sequence: CASSQEGTVNTEAFF. The CDR3 DNA follows: TGTGCCAGCAGCCAGGAAGGGACAGTTAACACTGAAGCTTTCTTT. The chain joins TRBV4-2 to TRBJ1-1, with 7 bases aligning to TRBD1. CDR3 size: 15 residues. Germline CDR1 is LGHNA and CDR2 is YNFKEQ. V was clipped by 3 bases and J by 2 bases; unmatched bases: 6.

This chain connects TRBV27 to TRBJ2-7; 13 bases are shared with TRBD2. V was clipped by 6 bases and J by 0 bases; unmatched bases: 5. Germline V gene sequence: CDR1 MNHEY, CDR2 SMNVEV (reference sequence). The CDR3 contains 16 residues. DNA for the CDR3: TGTGCCAGCAGCGGACTAGCGGGAGATTTCTCCTACGAGCAGTACTTC. Amino acid sequence: CASSGLAGDFSYEQYF.

This clone was recorded a few times. The chain couples TRBV9 to TRBJ2-7; tentatively, D is TRBD2 (6 bases). In germline, CDR1 is SGDLS, CDR2 YYNGEE. The CDR3 is 14 residues long. V shed 4 bases and J shed 0 bases, with 11 bases lying between them. The CDR3 loop reads CASSIYGSSYEQYF. DNA for the CDR3: TGTGCCAGCAGCATATACGGGAGCTCCTACGAGCAGTACTTC.

This clone was counted between two and nine times. The chain uses TRBV7-9 and TRBJ2-5; TRBD2 matches 11 bases. This CDR3 comprises 15 residues. The J segment lost 7 bases and the V segment lost 5 bases, leaving 9 bases of the junction unmatched. Germline-derived CDR1 and CDR2 are SEHNR and FQNEAQ (reference sequence). The DNA for the CDR3 is TGTGCCAGCAGCCCCGGACTAGCGGGCCGGGGGACCCAGTACTTC. This codes for CASSPGLAGRGTQYF.

This chain joins TRBV9 and TRBJ1-1, with no clear D. Trimming removed 3 bases at V and 1 base at J, with 7 bases between. This CDR3 is 13 amino acids long. Germline CDR1 is SGDLS and CDR2 is YYNGEE. The CDR3 region is CASSALPNTEAFF. CDR3 DNA sequence: TGTGCCAGCAGCGCCCTTCCGAACACTGAAGCTTTCTTT.

The genes are TRBV28 and TRBJ2-1; the D gene is possibly TRBD2 (5 bases). The V and J ends lost 2 bases and 8 bases respectively, with 16 bases between them. The V gene's germline CDR1 is MDHEN and CDR2 SYDVKM. The CDR3 loop spans 15 amino acids. For the CDR3, the DNA is TGTGCCAGCAGTTTAGCAGCGGCCCCGGACCATGAGCAGTTCTTC. It translates to CASSLAAAPDHEQFF.

The CDR3 here is CASSTSGDYNEQFF. In DNA, the CDR3 is TGTGCCAGCAGCACTAGCGGTGACTACAATGAGCAGTTCTTC. The V and J genes are TRBV6-1 and TRBJ2-1, with 8 positions matching TRBD2. The CDR3 loop spans 14 amino acids. Unmatched junction bases numbered 4, after V lost 6 bases and J lost 3 bases. Germline V gives CDR1 MNHNS, CDR2 SASEGT.

The rearrangement uses TRBV28 and TRBJ2-7; tentatively, D is TRBD2 (6 bases). Germline V gene lookup returns CDR1 MDHEN and CDR2 SYDVKM. Trimming left V 3 bases short and J 2 bases short, with 11 bases between. The CDR3 length is 14 residues. CDR3 in DNA: TGTGCCAGCAGTTTTACGCGGGGACCCTACGAGCAGTACTTC. The encoded protein is CASSFTRGPYEQYF.

CDR3 nucleotide sequence: TGTGCCAGCAGCTTCCGAGGGGGAGAAGAGACCCAGTACTTC. It specifies CASSFRGGEETQYF. The chain is built from TRBV11-2 and TRBJ2-5; the D gene is possibly TRBD1 (6 bases). Germline-derived CDR1 and CDR2 are SGHAT and FQNNGV. The CDR3 covers 14 residues. V was cut by 3 bases and J by 3 bases, with 11 bases left in between. The whole variable domain, remainder taken from reference TRBV11-2 and TRBJ2-5, is EAGVAQSPRYKIIEKRQSVAFWCNPISGHATLYWYQQILGQGPKLLIQFQNNGVVDDSQLPKDRFSAERLKGVDSTLKIQPAKLEDSAVYLCASSFRGGEETQYFGPGTRLLVL.

The chain has TRBV28 and TRBJ2-3; 9 nucleotides align to TRBD1. Trimming cost V 1 base and J 3 bases; bases outside gene matches: 2. CDR1 and CDR2 (germline): MDHEN, SYDVKM. The CDR3 runs to 15 residues. The CDR3 nucleotides are TGTGCCAGCAGTTTATACGGACAGGGGACAGATACGCAGTATTTT. Encoded protein: CASSLYGQGTDTQYF.

This clone was detected only a few times. The chain has TRBV7-3 and TRBJ2-7; 8 nucleotides match TRBD1. Unmatched junction bases numbered 5, after V lost 2 bases and J lost 2 bases. Germline CDR1 is SGHTA and CDR2 is FQGTGA. The CDR3 is made up of 15 amino acids. The CDR3 region is CASSLPRTGPYEQYF. The CDR3 DNA is TGTGCCAGCAGCTTACCTAGGACAGGGCCCTACGAGCAGTACTTC.

The CDR3 bases are TGTGCCAGCAGCCAACCGGGACAGCTCACAGATACGCAGTATTTT. Its translation: CASSQPGQLTDTQYF. The rearrangement uses TRBV4-2 and TRBJ2-3, with 7 bases matching TRBD1. The germline CDR1 and CDR2 sequences are LGHNA and YNFKEQ. V gave up 2 bases and J gave up 2 bases; unmatched junction bases: 4. The length of the CDR3 is 15 residues.

This sequence joins TRBV2 and TRBJ2-1; D not certain. CDR3 length: 12 residues. V was cut by 8 bases and J by 0 bases, with 5 bases left in between. Germline loops: CDR1 SNHLY, CDR2 FYNNEI. CDR3 in amino acids: CASLVSYNEQFF. CDR3 nucleotide sequence: TGTGCCAGCCTCGTCTCCTACAATGAGCAGTTCTTC.

The rearrangement links TRBV30 to TRBJ2-7; 10 nucleotides align to TRBD2. CDR3 length equals 14 residues. Germline V gene sequence: CDR1 GTSNPN, CDR2 SVGIG (reference sequence). J gave up 3 bases and V 3 bases, and 5 bases lay outside the gene matches. The DNA for the CDR3 is TGTGCCTGGAGGCGAGCGGGAGGGCACTACGAGCAGTACTTC. Translating it yields CAWRRAGGHYEQYF.

The chain couples TRBV6-4 to TRBJ2-3; maybe TRBD2 (5 bases). CDR3 length equals 13 residues. Germline assignment: CDR1 MRHNA and CDR2 SNTAGT. The V gene lost 5 bases and the J gene lost 2 bases, with 8 bases spanning the gap. The CDR3 sequence is CASSWRVTDTQYF. CDR3 in DNA: TGTGCCAGCAGTTGGCGGGTCACAGATACGCAGTATTTT.

In its sample, this clone was seen a few times. This chain uses TRBV7-2 with TRBJ2-2, with D hard to call. With 5 bases removed from V and 4 bases from J, the gap between germline ends came to 11 bases. This CDR3 contains 14 residues. In germline, CDR1 is SGHTA, CDR2 FQGNSA. CDR3 bases: TGTGCCAGCAGCCCCACAACAGTCACCGGGGAGCTGTTTTTT. It encodes CASSPTTVTGELFF.

This clone was seen a few times. V gene TRBV30 combines with J gene TRBJ2-5, with 8 bases that match TRBD1. The V gene's germline CDR1 is GTSNPN and CDR2 SVGIG (reference sequence). Trimming removed 8 bases from V and 11 bases from J; junction bases left unmatched: 16. The CDR3 loop spans 13 amino acids. The CDR3 is CARRTGTSQEQYF. CDR3 nucleotide sequence: TGTGCCCGCAGGACAGGGACCTCGCAAGAGCAGTACTTC. Based on the CDR3 plus reference TRBV30 and TRBJ2-5, the full variable domain is SQTIHQWPATLVQPVGSPLSLECTVEGTSNPNLYWYRQAAGRGLQLLFYSVGIGQISSEVPQNLSASRPQDRQFILSSKKLLLSDSGFYLCARRTGTSQEQYFGPGTRLLVL.

The chain has TRBV7-8 and TRBJ2-4; 13 bases agree with TRBD2. Trimming at V came to 5 bases and at J to 6 bases, leaving 7 bases not matched to a gene. Germline-derived CDR1 and CDR2 are SGHVS and FQNEAQ. CDR3 size: 16 residues. The CDR3 DNA reads as TGTGCCAGCAGCCGCGGGACTAGCGGGATAAGAAACATTCAGTACTTC. Residues: CASSRGTSGIRNIQYF.

This clone was observed a handful of times. The chain recombines TRBV6-6 with TRBJ2-4, with 9 bases that match TRBD1. The V segment lost 4 bases and the J segment 6 bases; nucleotides outside the gene matches: 4. The germline gives CDR1 MNHNY, CDR2 SVGAGI (reference sequence). This CDR3 comprises 14 residues. The CDR3 sequence: CASSSQGAVNIQYF. CDR3 nucleotide sequence: TGTGCCAGCAGTTCACAGGGGGCGGTAAACATTCAGTACTTC.

This clone appeared a few times. The genes are TRBV5-4 and TRBJ2-7; 9 bases are a match to TRBD1. V was clipped by 2 bases and J by 5 bases; unmatched bases: 8. There are 15 residues in the CDR3. Germline V gives CDR1 SGHNT, CDR2 YYREEE (reference sequence). CDR3 amino acids: CASSLWDRASHEQYF. CDR3 bases: TGTGCCAGCAGCTTATGGGACAGGGCATCCCACGAGCAGTACTTC.

This clone was counted between two and nine times. The V call is TRBV29-1, the J call TRBJ1-5; no clear D gene. This CDR3 has 14 amino acids. Trimming shortened V by 4 bases and J by 0 bases, and 10 bases separated the two germline ends. Germline loops: CDR1 SQVTM, CDR2 ANQGSEA. For the CDR3, the DNA is TGCAGCGTTGTTTGGGGAGATAGCAATCAGCCCCAGCATTTT. Translated: CSVVWGDSNQPQHF. Based on the CDR3 plus reference TRBV29-1 and TRBJ1-5, the full variable domain is SAVISQKPSRDICQRGTSLTIQCQVDSQVTMMFWYRQQPGQSLTLIATANQGSEATYESGFVIDKFPISRPNLTFSTLTVSNMSPEDSSIYLCSVVWGDSNQPQHFGDGTRLSIL.

CDR3 sequence: CASSVGEIMNTEAFF. The CDR3 DNA reads TGTGCCAGCAGCGTAGGTGAGATCATGAACACTGAAGCTTTCTTT. This chain joins TRBV9 and TRBJ1-1; no definite D call. The V and J ends lost 0 bases and 0 bases respectively, with 9 bases between them. This CDR3 comprises 15 residues. Germline V gene lookup returns CDR1 SGDLS and CDR2 YYNGEE.

The chain links TRBV7-2 to TRBJ2-1; D possibly corresponds to TRBD1 (6 bases). V lost 1 base to trimming and J lost 11 bases, with 15 bases between them. The CDR3 has 14 residues. CDR1 and CDR2 from the germline V gene are SGHTA and FQGNSA. The CDR3 nucleotides are TGTGCCAGCAGCTTAGACAGGGTGGAGTCTAAGCAGTTCTTC. Protein product: CASSLDRVESKQFF.

The chain links TRBV29-1 to TRBJ2-7; 11 bases line up with TRBD2. Trimming removed 3 bases from V and 2 bases from J; junction bases left unmatched: 6. Germline V lookup: CDR1 SQVTM, CDR2 ANQGSEA. There are 15 residues in the CDR3. DNA of the CDR3: TGCAGCGTTGATTGGGGGACTAGCGGACCCTACGAGCAGTACTTC. Translated, it gives CSVDWGTSGPYEQYF.